Shown below are 25 T cell receptor beta chains from a single sample sequenced in a study of T cells after somatic rescue of genetic block. Data came from immunoSEQ multiplex PCR; TCRdb stores just in-frame clones and leaves some out. The sample lists 80,000 to 90,000 clones, about 87% occurring once. The sample comprised peripheral blood mononuclear cells (PBMCs). Receptor source: a woman younger than 35.

V gene TRBV11-3 combines with J gene TRBJ2-2, with D hard to call. CDR1 and CDR2 from the germline V gene are SGHNT and YENEEA. CDR3 length equals 15 residues. Trimming shortened V by 4 bases and J by 0 bases, and 9 bases separated the two germline ends. CDR3 DNA sequence: TGTGCCAGCAGCTCTACGGCTCCGAACACCGGGGAGCTGTTTTTT. Its translation: CASSSTAPNTGELFF.

The chain employs TRBV13 and TRBJ1-1; D is uncertain. CDR3 size: 12 residues. The germline V and J ends were trimmed by 4 bases and 11 bases, with 14 bases remaining between them. Looked up from germline, CDR1 is PRHDT and CDR2 is FYEKMQ (reference sequence). The DNA of the CDR3 is TGTGCCAGCAGCTCCCAACGACCACACGCTTTCTTT. Amino acids: CASSSQRPHAFF.

Notes on this clone: A read error may account for a junction end that differs from germline. The genes are TRBV7-7 and TRBJ2-5; D is possibly TRBD2 (5 bases). CDR3 length: 14 residues. Germline V CDR1 and CDR2: SSHAT, FNYEAQ (reference sequence). CDR3 residues: CASSSPGSGETQYF. The CDR3 region has the DNA TGTGCTAGCAGCTCCCCGGGGTCTGGGGAGACCCAGTACTTC. Supplemented by reference TRBV7-7 and TRBJ2-5, the full variable domain reads GAGVSQSPRYKVTKRGQDVTLRCDPISSHATLYWYQQALGQGPEFLTYFNYEAQPDKSGLPSDRFSAERPEGSISTLTIQRTEQRDSAMYRCASSSPGSGETQYFGPGTRLLVL.

The genes are TRBV11-1 and TRBJ1-1, with 7 nucleotides matching TRBD1. Germline V gene sequence: CDR1 SGHAT, CDR2 FQDESV (reference sequence). After removal of 5 bases from V and 5 bases from J, the junction contained 8 bases not matched to a gene. The CDR3 has 14 amino acids. As DNA, the CDR3 is TGTGCCAGCAGCCGTATCAGGGGGTCGACTGAAGCTTTCTTT. Translating it yields CASSRIRGSTEAFF.

The table lists this clone with a count of one. The chain combines TRBV7-8 with TRBJ2-3; 11 bases line up with TRBD2. From germline, CDR1 is SGHVS and CDR2 FQNEAQ. Trimming at V came to 2 bases and at J to 6 bases, leaving 7 bases not matched to a gene. The CDR3 is 16 residues long. The CDR3 loop is CASSLLAGGPWDTQYF. The DNA of the CDR3 is TGTGCCAGCAGCTTACTAGCGGGAGGCCCCTGGGATACGCAGTATTTT. The complete variable domain, with remaining parts taken from reference TRBV7-8 and TRBJ2-3, reads GAGVSQSPRYKVAKRGQDVALRCDPISGHVSLFWYQQALGQGPEFLTYFQNEAQLDKSGLPSDRFFAERPEGSVSTLKIQRTQQEDSAVYLCASSLLAGGPWDTQYFGPGTRLTVL.

The chain uses TRBV6-5 and TRBJ2-7; TRBD1 matches 7 bases. V lost 6 bases and J lost 2; bases outside the gene matches: 10. The length of the CDR3 is 15 residues. Germline V gene sequence: CDR1 MNHEY, CDR2 SVGAGI. The CDR3 region has the DNA TGTGCCAGCAGCAAAACAACAGGGGCGACCTACGAGCAGTACTTC. It encodes CASSKTTGATYEQYF.

For this clone: Other DNA sequences in the same sample also yield this CDR3. V and J are TRBV7-2 and TRBJ2-7; D not certain. Trimming took off 5 bases at V and 3 bases at J, with 8 bases between the two ends. The CDR3 consists of 12 residues. Germline CDR1 is SGHTA and CDR2 is FQGNSA. The CDR3 reads CASSPPDYEQYF. CDR3 DNA sequence: TGTGCCAGCAGCCCACCCGACTACGAGCAGTACTTC. Based on the CDR3 plus reference TRBV7-2 and TRBJ2-7, the full variable domain is GAGVSQSPSNKVTEKGKDVELRCDPISGHTALYWYRQSLGQGLEFLIYFQGNSAPDKSGLPSDRFSAERTGGSVSTLTIQRTQQEDSAVYLCASSPPDYEQYFGPGTRLTVT.

The V call is TRBV29-1, the J call TRBJ2-7; TRBD1 matches 9 bases. V shed 7 bases and J 2 bases; nucleotides not matched to a gene: 6. The CDR3 runs 13 residues. Germline V gene sequence: CDR1 SQVTM, CDR2 ANQGSEA. CDR3 sequence (DNA): TGCAGCGGGGTGACAGGGGGTACCTACGAGCAGTACTTC. Translating gives CSGVTGGTYEQYF.

This chain connects TRBV7-2 to TRBJ2-6; 12 bases match TRBD2. There are 18 residues in the CDR3. Trimming removed 4 bases from V and 5 bases from J; junction bases left unmatched: 9. The germline gives CDR1 SGHTA, CDR2 FQGNSA. In DNA, the CDR3 is TGTGCCAGCAGCTCCTGGACTAGCGGGGCGTCTTGGGCCAACGTCCTGACTTTC. It specifies CASSSWTSGASWANVLTF.

The gene calls are TRBV27 and TRBJ1-2; 7 bases agree with TRBD1. Germline trimming cut 1 base from V and 4 bases from J; bases unmatched to any gene: 15. This CDR3 has 18 amino acids. Germline V CDR1 and CDR2: MNHEY, SMNVEV (reference sequence). CDR3 in amino acids: CASSLWGQSSTPSYGYTF. The CDR3, as DNA: TGTGCCAGCAGTTTATGGGGACAGTCATCCACACCCAGCTATGGCTACACCTTC.

Only a few counts were recorded for this clone. This chain uses TRBV29-1 with TRBJ1-2; possible D gene TRBD1, 5 bases. This CDR3 has 13 residues. Germline V CDR1 and CDR2: SQVTM, ANQGSEA. Between the trimmed V and J ends, which lost 4 bases and 4 bases, there was a span of 13 bases. CDR3 region: CSVAPRDRYGYTF. CDR3 DNA: TGCAGCGTTGCACCCCGGGACCGCTATGGCTACACCTTC.

The genes are TRBV7-9 and TRBJ2-7; the D call may be TRBD1 or TRBD2 (5 bases each). V shed 4 bases and J shed 6 bases, with 13 bases lying between them. This CDR3 comprises 13 residues. Germline V gene lookup returns CDR1 SEHNR and CDR2 FQNEAQ (reference sequence). CDR3 sequence (DNA): TGTGCCAGCAGCTCAGGAGGCAGGGCCGAGCAGTACTTC. Amino acids: CASSSGGRAEQYF.

This rearrangement joins TRBV5-1 to TRBJ2-1; the D gene could be TRBD1 or TRBD2 (5 bases each). This CDR3 is built from 15 residues. The V end lost 4 bases, the J end lost 5 bases, and 16 bases lay between the germline ends. Per germline, CDR1 SGHRS and CDR2 YFSETQ. The CDR3 region has the DNA TGCGCCAGCAGCCCTACCTGGGGGAGTAACAATGAGCAGTTCTTC. It codes for CASSPTWGSNNEQFF.

V usage is TRBV4-1 and J usage is TRBJ1-2, with D unresolved. Deletions cut 1 base from V and 4 bases from J, with 7 bases between. CDR1 and CDR2 (germline): MGHRA, YSYEKL. This CDR3 contains 13 residues. Here the CDR3 reads CASSQGGSYGYTF. Written as DNA, the CDR3 is TGCGCCAGCAGCCAAGGTGGGAGCTATGGCTACACCTTC.

V usage is TRBV19 and J usage is TRBJ2-3; TRBD2 agrees at 7 bases. V was pared by 10 bases and J by 4 bases, with 14 bases of the junction left unmatched. This CDR3 is 15 amino acids long. Per the germline V gene, CDR1 is LNHDA and CDR2 is SQIVND (reference sequence). As DNA, the CDR3 is TGTGCCACCCAGCTTCCTAGCGGCGGGGCAGATACGCAGTATTTT. Its protein product is CATQLPSGGADTQYF.

DNA of the CDR3: TGTGCCAGCCGCAAACCCGGTTGGTCTGAAGCTTTCTTT. This encodes CASRKPGWSEAFF. J is TRBJ1-1 and V is TRBV28; D not certain. The CDR3 is made up of 13 amino acids. Per germline, CDR1 MDHEN and CDR2 SYDVKM. Trimming stripped 8 bases from V and 6 bases from J, with 16 bases between.

This clone was detected once. The rearrangement joins TRBV25-1 to TRBJ2-7; no firm D call. Looked up from germline, CDR1 is MGHDK and CDR2 is SYGVNS. This CDR3 has 11 residues. Trimming took 6 bases from V and 8 from J, leaving 11 bases between them. The DNA for the CDR3 is TGTGCCAGCAGCCCAGGCCCCAAGCAGTACTTC. Residues: CASSPGPKQYF.

This chain joins TRBV7-2 and TRBJ2-2, with 8 positions matching TRBD1. Trimming took 2 bases from V and 7 from J; bases not matched to a gene: 6. Germline V gene data show CDR1 as SGHTA and CDR2 as FQGNSA. CDR3 length equals 15 residues. This CDR3 is CASSLRTGSGGELFF. The CDR3 nucleotides read TGTGCCAGCAGCTTACGGACAGGGTCGGGCGGGGAGCTGTTTTTT. Looking up the rest from reference TRBV7-2 and TRBJ2-2 gives the full variable domain: GAGVSQSPSNKVTEKGKDVELRCDPISGHTALYWYRQSLGQGLEFLIYFQGNSAPDKSGLPSDRFSAERTGGSVSTLTIQRTQQEDSAVYLCASSLRTGSGGELFFGEGSRLTVL.

The V call is TRBV9, the J call TRBJ1-2; 11 bases fit TRBD1. CDR1 and CDR2 from the germline V gene are SGDLS and YYNGEE. The ends lost 4 bases at V and 2 bases at J; junction bases unmatched: 10. The CDR3 sequence is 17 residues long. CDR3 DNA: TGTGCCAGCAGCCCCCGACGGGGACAGGGGGTCAACTATGGCTACACCTTC. Protein: CASSPRRGQGVNYGYTF.

V gene TRBV28 combines with J gene TRBJ2-1, with 7 nucleotides matching TRBD1. The length of the CDR3 is 14 residues. Germline CDR1 MDHEN, CDR2 SYDVKM. V shed 3 bases and J 11 bases; nucleotides not matched to a gene: 10. The CDR3 nucleotides are TGTGCCAGCAGTTTTCCTCGCCAGGGACAGAAGCAGTTCTTC. It encodes CASSFPRQGQKQFF.

This chain joins TRBV9 and TRBJ2-1; D perhaps matches TRBD1 (6 bases). The CDR3 extends over 15 amino acids. CDR1 SGDLS and CDR2 YYNGEE come from the germline V gene. V gave up 3 bases and J gave up 7 bases, with 17 bases separating them. The CDR3 DNA reads as TGTGCCAGCAGCGCCCGGGACACCTCTCAAAATGAGCAGTTCTTC. Its translation: CASSARDTSQNEQFF.

This chain joins TRBV28 and TRBJ2-7; 11 bases match TRBD2. The CDR3 runs to 17 residues. Trimming removed 8 bases from V and 3 bases from J; junction bases left unmatched: 15. CDR1 and CDR2 (germline): MDHEN, SYDVKM. CDR3 in amino acids: CASSGPGTSGDGYEQYF. The CDR3 DNA sequence: TGTGCCAGCTCCGGACCCGGGACTAGCGGAGATGGCTACGAGCAGTACTTC.

The chain joins TRBV5-1 to TRBJ2-2, with D possibly TRBD1 on 6 matching bases. V was pared by 0 bases and J by 5 bases, with 14 bases between. The CDR3 is made up of 16 amino acids. In germline, CDR1 is SGHRS, CDR2 YFSETQ. The DNA for the CDR3 is TGCGCCAGCAGCTTGGCCCAGACAGGTTTTACCGGGGAGCTGTTTTTT. Amino acid sequence: CASSLAQTGFTGELFF.

The V gene is TRBV6-6, the J gene TRBJ2-7; tentatively, D is TRBD2 (6 bases). CDR3 length: 13 residues. Per germline, CDR1 MNHNY and CDR2 SVGAGI (reference sequence). The V end lost 3 bases, the J end lost 1 base, and 7 bases lay between the germline ends. CDR3 nucleotide sequence: TGTGCCAGCAGTTATAGCGGTTCCTACGAGCAGTACTTC. Translation: CASSYSGSYEQYF.

This chain links TRBV28 with TRBJ1-4, with no clear D. CDR1 is MDHEN and CDR2 is SYDVKM in the germline V gene. Trimming took off 5 bases at V and 5 bases at J, with 12 bases between the two ends. The CDR3 totals 14 residues. Here the CDR3 reads CASSTDGANEKLFF. CDR3 DNA: TGTGCCAGCAGTACCGACGGCGCCAATGAAAAACTGTTTTTT. The variable domain in full, with the rest retrieved from reference TRBV28 and TRBJ1-4, is DVKVTQSSRYLVKRTGEKVFLECVQDMDHENMFWYRQDPGLGLRLIYFSYDVKMKEKGDIPEGYSVSREKKERFSLILESASTNQTSMYLCASSTDGANEKLFFGSGTQLSVL.